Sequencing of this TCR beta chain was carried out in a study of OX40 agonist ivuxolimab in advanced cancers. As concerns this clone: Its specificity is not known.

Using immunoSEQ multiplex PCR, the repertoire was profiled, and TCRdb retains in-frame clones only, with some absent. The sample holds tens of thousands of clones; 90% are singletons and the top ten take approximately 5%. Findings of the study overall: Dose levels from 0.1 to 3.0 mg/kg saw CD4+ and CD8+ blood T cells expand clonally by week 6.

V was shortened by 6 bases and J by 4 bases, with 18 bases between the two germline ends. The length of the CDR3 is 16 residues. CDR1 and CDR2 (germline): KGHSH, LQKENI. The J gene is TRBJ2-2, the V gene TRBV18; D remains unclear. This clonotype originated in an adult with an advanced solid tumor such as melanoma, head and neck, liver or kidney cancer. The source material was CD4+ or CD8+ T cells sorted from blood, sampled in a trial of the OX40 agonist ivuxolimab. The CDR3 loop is CASSHDGRDLTGELFF. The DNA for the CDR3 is TGTGCCAGCTCTCATGACGGACGCGACCTCACCGGGGAGCTGTTTTTT.